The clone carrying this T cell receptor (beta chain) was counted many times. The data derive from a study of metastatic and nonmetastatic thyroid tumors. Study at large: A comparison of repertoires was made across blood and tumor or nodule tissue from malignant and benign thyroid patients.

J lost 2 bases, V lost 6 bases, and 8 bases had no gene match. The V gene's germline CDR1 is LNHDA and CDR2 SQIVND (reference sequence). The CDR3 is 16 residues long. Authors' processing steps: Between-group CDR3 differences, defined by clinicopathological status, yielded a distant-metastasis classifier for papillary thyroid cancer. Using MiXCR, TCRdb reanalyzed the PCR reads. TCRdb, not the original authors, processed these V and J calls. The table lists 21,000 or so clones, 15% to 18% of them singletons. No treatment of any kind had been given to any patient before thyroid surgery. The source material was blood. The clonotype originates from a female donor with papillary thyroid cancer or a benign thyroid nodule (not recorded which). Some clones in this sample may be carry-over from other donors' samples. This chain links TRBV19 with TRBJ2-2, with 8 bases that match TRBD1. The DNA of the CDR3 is TGTGCCAGTAGGGACAGGGTACTAGGAAACACCGGGGAGCTGTTTTTT. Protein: CASRDRVLGNTGELFF.